This TCR beta chain is from a study of vaccination and CD4 T cells after COVID-19. Cultured CD4+ T-cell DNA underwent Oncomine TCR Beta short-read sequencing. Cultured CD4+ T cells were the source of extracted genomic DNA. TCRdb re-called the PCR reads with MiXCR, one entry per CDR3 protein. The sample has 9,900 or so distinct CDR3 sequences; approximately 52% are singletons. With regard to this clonotype: Its antigen is undetermined.

Unmatched junction bases numbered 6, after V lost 9 bases and J lost 1 base. This CDR3 spans 15 amino acids. Germline V gene data show CDR1 as KGHDR and CDR2 as SFDVKD. Treatment in this sample: roughly 10-day PBMC culture with coronavirus spike peptide pools or control peptides (ViraFEST assay). This sequence originates from a human donor who had recovered from COVID-19. What was sequenced was CD4+ T cells from blood, cultured in vitro. The rearrangement links TRBV24-1 to TRBJ2-2; 8 bases map to TRBD1. The CDR3 DNA sequence: TGTGCCACCCGGGGGACAGGCCTGAACACCGGGGAGCTGTTTTTT. It yields the protein CATRGTGLNTGELFF.